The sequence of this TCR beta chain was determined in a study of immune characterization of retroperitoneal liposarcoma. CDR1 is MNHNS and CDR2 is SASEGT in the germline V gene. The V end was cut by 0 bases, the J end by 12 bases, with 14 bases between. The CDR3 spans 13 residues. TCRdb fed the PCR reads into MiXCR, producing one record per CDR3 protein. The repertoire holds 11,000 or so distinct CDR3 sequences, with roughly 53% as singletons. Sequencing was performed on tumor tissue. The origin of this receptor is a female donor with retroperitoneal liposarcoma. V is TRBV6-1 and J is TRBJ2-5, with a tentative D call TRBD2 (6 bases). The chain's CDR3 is CASSEAAGLAEYF. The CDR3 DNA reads TGTGCCAGCAGTGAAGCGGCGGGACTGGCGGAGTACTTC.